This TCR beta chain derives from a study of blood T cell repertoires in COVID-19. Study-level background: The United States, Italy and Spain were the sources of the acute and convalescent COVID-19 samples. PBMCs, B-cell-depleted T cells, or T cells were the source of the cDNA or gDNA that made up the material.

This clone showed up just a few times. The table came from immunoSEQ multiplex PCR; TCRdb's copy has only in-frame clones and leaves some out. The table records approximately 65,000 clones, under 80% of them present only once. Germline CDR1 MGHDK, CDR2 SYGVNS. This CDR3 region has 17 residues. V lost 3 bases to trimming and J lost 8 bases, with 23 bases between them. The receptor was isolated from a woman aged 55-70 years who had been exposed to COVID-19. The chain uses TRBV25-1 and TRBJ2-1, with D possibly TRBD2 on 6 matching bases. The sample consisted of PBMCs or T cells enriched from blood (not recorded which). CDR3 nucleotide sequence: TGTGCCAGCAGTGACGGCACTTCGGGAGCCCATGCATATGAGCAGTTCTTC. It yields the protein CASSDGTSGAHAYEQFF.